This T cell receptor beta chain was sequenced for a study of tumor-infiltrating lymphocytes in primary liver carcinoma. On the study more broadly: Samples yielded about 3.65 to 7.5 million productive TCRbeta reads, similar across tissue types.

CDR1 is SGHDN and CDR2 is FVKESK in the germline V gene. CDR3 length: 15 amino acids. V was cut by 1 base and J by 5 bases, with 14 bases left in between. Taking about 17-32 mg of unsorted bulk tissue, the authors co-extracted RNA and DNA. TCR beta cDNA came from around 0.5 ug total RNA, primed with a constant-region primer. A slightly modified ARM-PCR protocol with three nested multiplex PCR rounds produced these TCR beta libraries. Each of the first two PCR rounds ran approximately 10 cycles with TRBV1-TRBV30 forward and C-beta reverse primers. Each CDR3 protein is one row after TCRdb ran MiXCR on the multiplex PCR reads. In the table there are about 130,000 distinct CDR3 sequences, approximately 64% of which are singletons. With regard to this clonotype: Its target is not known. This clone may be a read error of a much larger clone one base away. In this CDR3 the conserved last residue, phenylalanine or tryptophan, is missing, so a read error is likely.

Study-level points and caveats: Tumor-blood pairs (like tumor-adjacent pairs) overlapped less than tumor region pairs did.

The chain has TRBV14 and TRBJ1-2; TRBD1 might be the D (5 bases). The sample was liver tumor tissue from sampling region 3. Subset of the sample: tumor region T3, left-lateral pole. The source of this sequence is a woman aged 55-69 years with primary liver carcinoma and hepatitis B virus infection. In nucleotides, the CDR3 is TGTGCCAGCAGCCAAGTTTCCAGCGGGGCGTATGGCTACACCTCC. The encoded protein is CASSQVSSGAYGYTS.